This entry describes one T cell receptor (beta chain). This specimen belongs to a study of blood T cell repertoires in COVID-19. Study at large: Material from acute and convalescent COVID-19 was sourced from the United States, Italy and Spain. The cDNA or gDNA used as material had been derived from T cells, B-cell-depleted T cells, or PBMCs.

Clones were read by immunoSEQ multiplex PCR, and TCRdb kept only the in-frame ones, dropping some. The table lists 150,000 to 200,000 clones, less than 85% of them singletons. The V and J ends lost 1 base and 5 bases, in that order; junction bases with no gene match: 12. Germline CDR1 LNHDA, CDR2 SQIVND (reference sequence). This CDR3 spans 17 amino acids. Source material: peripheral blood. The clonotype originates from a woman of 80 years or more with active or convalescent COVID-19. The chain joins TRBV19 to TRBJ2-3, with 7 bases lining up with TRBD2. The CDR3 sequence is CASSIVGGGRVVDTQYF. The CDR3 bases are TGTGCCAGTAGTATAGTGGGCGGCGGGAGAGTGGTAGATACGCAGTATTTT. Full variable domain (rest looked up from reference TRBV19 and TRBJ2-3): DGGITQSPKYLFRKEGQNVTLSCEQNLNHDAMYWYRQDPGQGLRLIYYSQIVNDFQKGDIAEGYSVSREKKESFPLTVTSAQKNPTAFYLCASSIVGGGRVVDTQYFGPGTRLTVL.